This paragraph covers one TCR beta chain sequence. What it binds is not known. A second PCR of 7 to 11 cycles used a sample-barcoded 5' primer and a J-beta primer mix. Each of the cDNA molecules was tagged by a template-switch adaptor with 12 random nucleotides. All samples gave at least 2.5 million CDR3-containing paired-end reads. TCRdb called the 5' RACE reads again in MiXCR, with one record for every CDR3 protein. Of hundreds of thousands of distinct CDR3 sequences in the sample, over 45% were seen once. Every sample had a minimum of 6.5 million PBMCs isolated. The sample belongs to a study of blood T cells in healthy people across ages. The study's findings and limits: Long-lived donors had more naive CD4+ cells and higher diversity than aged donors.

Losses at the gene ends were 3 bases for V and 0 bases for J; bases not matched to a gene: 5. This CDR3 spans 15 amino acids. Germline-derived CDR1 and CDR2 are SGDLS and YYNGEE. This sequence was found in a man aged 25 to 40 in good health. The source material was blood. This chain links TRBV9 with TRBJ2-5; 7 bases align to TRBD2. The CDR3 bases are TGTGCCAGCAGCGCCCTGGGGACTAACCAAGAGACCCAGTACTTC. Translated, it gives CASSALGTNQETQYF.